A selection of T cell receptor beta chains follows, all from one sample in a study of T cells after yellow fever vaccination. TCRdb passed the 5' RACE reads through MiXCR, listing each CDR3 protein once. The data show 300,000 to 450,000 distinct CDR3 sequences, with about 6% seen just once and approximately 16% held by the top ten. The specimen was PBMCs, collected 5 days after the yellow fever booster vaccination. The receptor source for this set is a man aged 30 to 39 who received the YFV17D yellow fever vaccine. Both conserved end residues are part of each CDR3. The D gene is left open where the match is weak. The size of a clone is reported for some rows only, either as once, few or many, or as a class for expanded clones.

j_call d_call cdr3_length v_call clone_size cdr3_aa cdr3_nt
TRBJ1-4 NA 15 TRBV7-9 few CASSLQGSDNEKLFF TGTGCCAGCAGCTTACAGGGTTCCGATAATGAAAAACTGTTTTTT
TRBJ2-3 TRBD1 15 TRBV12-3/TRBV12-4 NA CASSLADREPDTQYF TGTGCCAGCAGTTTAGCCGACAGGGAACCAGATACGCAGTATTTT
TRBJ2-5 TRBD1 15 TRBV12-3/TRBV12-4 many CASSSGQGMGETQYF TGTGCCAGCAGCTCAGGACAGGGGATGGGGGAGACCCAGTACTTC
TRBJ2-7 TRBD1 13 TRBV25-1 few CASSATGSREQYF TGTGCCAGCAGCGCGACAGGGTCTCGGGAGCAGTACTTC
TRBJ2-3 TRBD2 17 TRBV11-2 many CASSLGVTSGNPDTQYF TGTGCCAGCAGCTTAGGGGTCACTAGCGGGAATCCAGATACGCAGTATTTT
TRBJ2-2 NA 13 TRBV19 NA CASLSGAAGELFF TGTGCCAGTTTGTCAGGGGCAGCCGGGGAGCTGTTTTTT
TRBJ2-1 TRBD2 14 TRBV19 NA CASASGTFYNEQFF TGTGCCAGTGCAAGCGGGACTTTTTACAATGAGCAGTTCTTC
TRBJ2-2 TRBD2 16 TRBV7-2 many CASKKGLAGVPGELFF TGTGCCAGCAAGAAAGGACTAGCGGGAGTCCCCGGGGAGCTGTTTTTT
TRBJ1-1 NA 14 TRBV2 many CASTSMVGTTEAFF TGTGCCAGCACTAGTATGGTTGGTACGACTGAAGCTTTCTTT
TRBJ1-2 TRBD1 14 TRBV7-2 few CASTPGTGGLGYTF TGTGCCAGCACCCCCGGGACAGGGGGCCTTGGCTACACCTTC
TRBJ1-2 NA 14 TRBV7-2 many CASSPGSQEYGYTF TGTGCCAGCAGCCCGGGTAGTCAGGAATATGGCTACACCTTC
TRBJ2-1 TRBD2 13 TRBV20-1 few CSAGGRTLAEQFF TGCAGCGCGGGGGGACGGACCTTGGCTGAGCAGTTCTTC
TRBJ2-4 NA 13 TRBV20-1 many CSAAPGREAIQYF TGCAGTGCAGCCCCAGGGAGAGAAGCCATTCAGTACTTC
TRBJ2-3 NA 15 TRBV2 few CASSGAGQSTDTQYF TGTGCCAGCAGTGGAGCTGGACAGAGCACAGATACGCAGTATTTT
TRBJ2-7 NA 12 TRBV2 many CASSDRVREQYF TGTGCCAGCAGTGACAGGGTTCGGGAGCAGTACTTC
TRBJ1-1 NA 16 TRBV5-1 few CASSLGRRGGNTEAFF TGCGCCAGCAGCTTGGGGAGAAGGGGCGGGAACACTGAAGCTTTCTTT
TRBJ2-1 TRBD2 17 TRBV5-1 NA CASSLQSGRASYNEQFF TGCGCCAGCAGCTTGCAGAGCGGGAGGGCCTCCTACAATGAGCAGTTCTTC
TRBJ2-5 NA 13 TRBV25-1 NA CASLLLGRATQYF TGTGCCAGTCTGCTACTTGGCAGGGCGACCCAGTACTTC
TRBJ2-5 TRBD1 15 TRBV18 many CASSPGTGGFETQYF TGTGCCAGCTCACCAGGGACAGGGGGCTTCGAGACCCAGTACTTC
TRBJ1-1 TRBD1 15 TRBV7-2 few CASSLTGGGSTEAFF TGTGCCAGCAGCCTTACAGGGGGCGGTAGCACTGAAGCTTTCTTT
TRBJ1-1 NA 13 TRBV7-8 NA CASSPGLLCEAFF TGTGCCAGCAGCCCTGGGCTCCTCTGTGAAGCTTTCTTT
TRBJ2-1 NA 16 TRBV3-1 few CASSQDPGDLYNEQFF TGTGCCAGCAGCCAAGATCCCGGGGACCTCTACAATGAGCAGTTCTTC
TRBJ2-3 TRBD1 15 TRBV18 NA CASSPWTGRTDTQYF TGTGCCAGCTCACCCTGGACAGGGAGAACAGATACGCAGTATTTT
TRBJ2-4 NA 11 TRBV7-2 few CASRRKNIQYF TGTGCCAGCCGCCGCAAAAACATTCAGTACTTC
TRBJ2-1 TRBD1 15 TRBV19 NA CASSFGDSSYNEQFF TGTGCCAGTAGTTTTGGGGACAGCTCCTACAATGAGCAGTTCTTC
TRBJ2-1 NA 15 TRBV19 few CASSINLAFANEQFF TGTGCCAGTAGTATAAATCTAGCGTTCGCCAATGAGCAGTTCTTC
TRBJ2-5 NA 13 TRBV3-1 NA CASCQGLTETQYF TGTGCCAGCTGCCAAGGACTAACAGAGACCCAGTACTTC
TRBJ2-7 NA 14 TRBV5-5 few CASSSEGRRREQYF TGTGCCAGCAGCTCCGAGGGCAGGAGAAGGGAGCAGTACTTC
TRBJ2-5 NA 13 TRBV28 NA CASSLSPRETQYF TGTGCCAGCAGTTTAAGCCCGCGGGAGACCCAGTACTTC
TRBJ2-7 TRBD2 16 TRBV7-2 many CASSPRTSGHHYEQYF TGTGCCAGCAGCCCACGGACTAGCGGGCACCACTACGAGCAGTACTTC
TRBJ2-2 NA 14 TRBV20-1 many CSARMAGGTGELFF TGCAGTGCTAGAATGGCGGGCGGCACCGGGGAGCTGTTTTTT
TRBJ2-1 NA 14 TRBV18 NA CASSPARLYNEQFF TGTGCCAGCTCACCCGCTAGATTATACAATGAGCAGTTCTTC
TRBJ2-3 TRBD2 14 TRBV12-3/TRBV12-4 few CASSWSGGADTQYF TGTGCCAGCAGCTGGAGCGGGGGTGCAGATACGCAGTATTTT
TRBJ1-1 NA 14 TRBV5-1 many CASSGGRGGTEAFF TGCGCCAGCAGCGGGGGGCGGGGTGGGACTGAAGCTTTCTTT
TRBJ2-4 TRBD2 13 TRBV20-1 NA CSALGLAGSIQYF TGCAGTGCACTGGGACTAGCGGGAAGCATTCAGTACTTC
TRBJ2-5 TRBD2 17 TRBV5-1 NA CASSLGTSASGEETQYF TGCGCCAGCAGCTTGGGGACTAGCGCGAGCGGCGAGGAGACCCAGTACTTC
TRBJ2-2 TRBD2 19 TRBV18 few CASSPNTGLAGEWTGELFF TGTGCCAGCTCACCTAACACTGGACTAGCGGGAGAATGGACCGGGGAGCTGTTTTTT
TRBJ2-2 NA 17 TRBV27 NA CASTQDPRGLDTGELFF TGTGCCAGCACTCAAGACCCTAGGGGGTTGGACACCGGGGAGCTGTTTTTT
TRBJ2-1 TRBD2 14 TRBV28 many CASSSATSRNEQFF TGTGCCAGCAGTTCAGCGACTAGCCGGAATGAGCAGTTCTTC
TRBJ2-1 TRBD2 16 TRBV4-3 many CASSQGRGRTHNEQFF TGCGCCAGCAGCCAAGGGCGCGGGAGGACTCACAATGAGCAGTTCTTC
TRBJ2-1 NA 14 TRBV30 many CAWSVRAEANEQFF TGTGCCTGGAGTGTACGGGCGGAGGCGAATGAGCAGTTCTTC
TRBJ2-2 NA 17 TRBV4-3 few CASSQEPTGPNTGELFF TGCGCCAGCAGCCAAGAACCGACAGGACCCAACACCGGGGAGCTGTTTTTT
TRBJ2-7 TRBD2 14 TRBV18 many CASSPGLVSYEQYF TGTGCCAGCTCACCGGGACTAGTTTCCTACGAGCAGTACTTC
TRBJ2-7 NA 17 TRBV7-8 few CASSPPETVIHSYEQYF TGTGCCAGCAGCCCACCGGAGACAGTAATACACTCCTACGAGCAGTACTTC
TRBJ2-2 NA 16 TRBV7-3 many CASSQIAGSTGGELFF TGTGCCAGCAGCCAAATCGCCGGCTCTACCGGCGGGGAGCTGTTTTTT
TRBJ2-7 TRBD2 15 TRBV3-1 many CASSESGTSGYEQYF TGTGCCAGCAGCGAGTCCGGGACTAGCGGCTACGAGCAGTACTTC
TRBJ2-2 TRBD2 14 TRBV10-1 NA CASSAGRATGELFF TGCGCCAGCAGCGCAGGGAGGGCGACCGGGGAGCTGTTTTTT
TRBJ2-7 NA 11 TRBV10-3 many CAIRDNYEQYF TGTGCCATCAGGGACAACTACGAGCAGTACTTC
TRBJ1-1 NA 13 TRBV12-3/TRBV12-4 NA CASLRGLNTEAFF TGTGCCAGCCTTAGGGGCCTGAACACTGAAGCTTTCTTT